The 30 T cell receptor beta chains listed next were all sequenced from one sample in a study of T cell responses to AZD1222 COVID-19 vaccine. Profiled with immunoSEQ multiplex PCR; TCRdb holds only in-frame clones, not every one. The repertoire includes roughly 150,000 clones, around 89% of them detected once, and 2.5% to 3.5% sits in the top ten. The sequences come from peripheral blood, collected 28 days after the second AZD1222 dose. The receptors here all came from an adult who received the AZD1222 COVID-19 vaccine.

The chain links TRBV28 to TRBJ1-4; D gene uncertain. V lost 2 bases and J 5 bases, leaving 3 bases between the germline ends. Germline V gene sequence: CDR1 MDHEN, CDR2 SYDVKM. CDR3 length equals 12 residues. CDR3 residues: CASSLLNEKLFF. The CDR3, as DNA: TGTGCCAGCAGTTTACTCAATGAAAAACTGTTTTTT.

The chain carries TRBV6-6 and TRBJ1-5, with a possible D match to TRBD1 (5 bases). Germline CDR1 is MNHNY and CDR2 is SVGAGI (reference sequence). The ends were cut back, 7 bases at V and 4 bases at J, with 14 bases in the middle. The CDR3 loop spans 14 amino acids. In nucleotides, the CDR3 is TGTGCCAGCACTCAACTGGGGGGAAATCAGCCCCAGCATTTT. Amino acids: CASTQLGGNQPQHF.

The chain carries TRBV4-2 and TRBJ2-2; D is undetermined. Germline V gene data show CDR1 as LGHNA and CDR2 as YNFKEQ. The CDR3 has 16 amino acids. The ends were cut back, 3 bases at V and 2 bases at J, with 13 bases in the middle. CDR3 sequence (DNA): TGTGCCAGCAGCCAGCCAGTAGGAAGCAACACCGGGGAGCTGTTTTTT. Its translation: CASSQPVGSNTGELFF.

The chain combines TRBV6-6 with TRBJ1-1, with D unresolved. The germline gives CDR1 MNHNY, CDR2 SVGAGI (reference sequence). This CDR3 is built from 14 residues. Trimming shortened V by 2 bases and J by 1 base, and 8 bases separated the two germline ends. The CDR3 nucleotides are TGTGCCAGCAGTTACGAGCCAGCGAACACTGAAGCTTTCTTT. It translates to CASSYEPANTEAFF.

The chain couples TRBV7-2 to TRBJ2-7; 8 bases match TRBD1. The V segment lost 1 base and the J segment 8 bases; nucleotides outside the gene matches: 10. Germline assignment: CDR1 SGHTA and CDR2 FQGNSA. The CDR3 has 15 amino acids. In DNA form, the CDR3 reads TGTGCCAGCAGCTTAGTCGAGACAGGGGACGAGAAGCAGTACTTC. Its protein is CASSLVETGDEKQYF. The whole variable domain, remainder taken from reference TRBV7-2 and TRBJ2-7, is GAGVSQSPSNKVTEKGKDVELRCDPISGHTALYWYRQSLGQGLEFLIYFQGNSAPDKSGLPSDRFSAERTGGSVSTLTIQRTQQEDSAVYLCASSLVETGDEKQYFGPGTRLTVT.

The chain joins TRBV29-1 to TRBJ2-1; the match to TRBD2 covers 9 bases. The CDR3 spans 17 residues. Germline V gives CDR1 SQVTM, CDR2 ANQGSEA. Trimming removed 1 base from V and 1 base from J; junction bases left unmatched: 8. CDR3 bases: TGCAGCGTTGAAGGAGCGGGGGGTCTTTTTTCCTACAATGAGCAGTTCTTC. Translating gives CSVEGAGGLFSYNEQFF.

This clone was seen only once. The DNA for the CDR3 is TGTGCCAGCAGCTTGGACGATCGGACCACTGAAGCTTTCTTT. Its protein product is CASSLDDRTTEAFF. The chain combines TRBV5-4 with TRBJ1-1; D is undetermined. Trimming pared 0 bases from V and 4 bases from J, leaving 10 bases between. There are 14 residues in the CDR3. Germline V gene lookup returns CDR1 SGHNT and CDR2 YYREEE (reference sequence).

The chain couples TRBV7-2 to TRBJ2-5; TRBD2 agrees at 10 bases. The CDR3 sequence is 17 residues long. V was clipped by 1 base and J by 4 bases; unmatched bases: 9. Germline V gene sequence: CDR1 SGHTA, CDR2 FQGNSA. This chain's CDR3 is CASSLVWLAGGGETQYF. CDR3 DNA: TGTGCCAGCAGCTTAGTATGGTTAGCGGGGGGAGGAGAGACCCAGTACTTC.

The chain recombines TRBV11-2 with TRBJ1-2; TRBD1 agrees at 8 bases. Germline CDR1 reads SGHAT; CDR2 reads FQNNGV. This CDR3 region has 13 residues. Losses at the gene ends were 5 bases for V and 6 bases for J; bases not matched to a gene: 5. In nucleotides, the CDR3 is TGTGCCAGCAGCCAAGACAGGGGTGATGGCTACACCTTC. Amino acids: CASSQDRGDGYTF.

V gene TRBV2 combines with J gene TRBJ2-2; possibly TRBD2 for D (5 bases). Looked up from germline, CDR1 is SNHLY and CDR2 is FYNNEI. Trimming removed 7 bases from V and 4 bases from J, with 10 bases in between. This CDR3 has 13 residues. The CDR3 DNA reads TGTGCCAGCACCTCCACTAGCACCGGGGAGCTGTTTTTT. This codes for CASTSTSTGELFF. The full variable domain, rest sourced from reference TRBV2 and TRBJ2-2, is EPEVTQTPSHQVTQMGQEVILRCVPISNHLYFYWYRQILGQKVEFLVSFYNNEISEKSEIFDDQFSVERPDGSNFTLKIRSTKLEDSAMYFCASTSTSTGELFFGEGSRLTVL.

CDR3 sequence (DNA): TGTGCCTCCTCAACCGACACAGATACGCAGTATTTT. It specifies CASSTDTDTQYF. The V call is TRBV24-1, the J call TRBJ2-3; D is ambiguous. The CDR3 has 12 residues. CDR1 and CDR2 from the germline V gene are KGHDR and SFDVKD. Trimming stripped 12 bases from V and 2 bases from J, with 11 bases between.

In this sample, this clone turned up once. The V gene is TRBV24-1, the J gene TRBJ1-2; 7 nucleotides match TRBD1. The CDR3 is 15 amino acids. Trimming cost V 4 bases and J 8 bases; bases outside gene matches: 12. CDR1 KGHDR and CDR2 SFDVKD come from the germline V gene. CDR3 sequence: CATSDPTTGSRGYTF. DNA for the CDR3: TGTGCCACCAGTGACCCAACGACAGGGAGTCGAGGCTACACCTTC.

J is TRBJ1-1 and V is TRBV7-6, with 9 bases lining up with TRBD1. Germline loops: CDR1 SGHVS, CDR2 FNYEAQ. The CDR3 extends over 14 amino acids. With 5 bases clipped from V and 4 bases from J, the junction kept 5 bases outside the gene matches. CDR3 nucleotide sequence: TGTGCCAGCAGCCCACAGGGGGCTGGCACTGAAGCTTTCTTT. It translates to CASSPQGAGTEAFF.

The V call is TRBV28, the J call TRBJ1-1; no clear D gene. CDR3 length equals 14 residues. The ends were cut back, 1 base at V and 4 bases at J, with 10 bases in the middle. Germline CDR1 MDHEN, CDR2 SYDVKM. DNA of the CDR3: TGTGCCAGCAGTTTATTTCGGGTGGGCACTGAAGCTTTCTTT. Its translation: CASSLFRVGTEAFF.

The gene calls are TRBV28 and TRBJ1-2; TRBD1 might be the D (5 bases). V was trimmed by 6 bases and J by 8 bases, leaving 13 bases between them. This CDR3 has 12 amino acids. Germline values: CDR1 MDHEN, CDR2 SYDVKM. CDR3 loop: CASRGGARGYTF. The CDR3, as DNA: TGTGCCAGCAGGGGTGGGGCTAGGGGCTACACCTTC.

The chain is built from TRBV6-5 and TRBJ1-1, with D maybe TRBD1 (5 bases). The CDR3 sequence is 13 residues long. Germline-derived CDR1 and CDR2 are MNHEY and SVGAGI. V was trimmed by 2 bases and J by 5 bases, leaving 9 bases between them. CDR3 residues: CASSYGGLTEAFF. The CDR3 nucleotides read TGTGCCAGCAGTTACGGGGGGTTGACTGAAGCTTTCTTT.

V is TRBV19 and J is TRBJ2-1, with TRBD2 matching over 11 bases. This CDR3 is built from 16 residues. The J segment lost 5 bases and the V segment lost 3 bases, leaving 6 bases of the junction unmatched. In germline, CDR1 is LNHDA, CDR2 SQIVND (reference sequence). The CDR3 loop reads CASSMVAGGLNNEQFF. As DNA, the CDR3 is TGTGCCAGTAGTATGGTAGCGGGGGGGCTGAACAATGAGCAGTTCTTC.

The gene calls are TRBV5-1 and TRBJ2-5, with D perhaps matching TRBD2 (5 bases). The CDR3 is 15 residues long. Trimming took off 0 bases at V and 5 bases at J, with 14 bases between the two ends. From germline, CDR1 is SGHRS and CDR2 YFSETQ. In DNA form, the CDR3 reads TGCGCCAGCAGCTTGGTTAGAGGGATCGGGGAGACCCAGTACTTC. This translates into CASSLVRGIGETQYF.

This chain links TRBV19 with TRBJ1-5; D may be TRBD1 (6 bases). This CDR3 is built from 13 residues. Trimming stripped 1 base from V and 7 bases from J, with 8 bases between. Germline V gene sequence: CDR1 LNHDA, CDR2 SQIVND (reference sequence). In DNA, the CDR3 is TGTGCCAGTAGTATAGGGGGGCTGCAGCCCCAGCATTTT. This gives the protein CASSIGGLQPQHF.

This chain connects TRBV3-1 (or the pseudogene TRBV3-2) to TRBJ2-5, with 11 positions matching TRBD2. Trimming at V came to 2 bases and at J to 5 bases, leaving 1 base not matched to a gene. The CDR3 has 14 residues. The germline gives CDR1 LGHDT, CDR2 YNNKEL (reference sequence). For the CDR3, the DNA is TGTGCCAGCAGCCAAAGGACTAGCGGGGAGACCCAGTACTTC. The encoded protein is CASSQRTSGETQYF.

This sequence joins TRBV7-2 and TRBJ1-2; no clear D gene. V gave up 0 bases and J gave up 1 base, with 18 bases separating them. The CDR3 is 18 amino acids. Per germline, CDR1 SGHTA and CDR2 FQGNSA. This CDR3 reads CASSLAPVARTRNYGYTF. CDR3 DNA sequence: TGTGCCAGCAGCTTAGCCCCGGTCGCGCGGACTCGTAACTATGGCTACACCTTC.

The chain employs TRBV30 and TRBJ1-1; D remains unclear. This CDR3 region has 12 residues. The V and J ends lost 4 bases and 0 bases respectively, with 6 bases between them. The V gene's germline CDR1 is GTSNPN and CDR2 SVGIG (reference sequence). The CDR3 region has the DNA TGTGCCTGGAATTCCGTGAACACTGAAGCTTTCTTT. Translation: CAWNSVNTEAFF.

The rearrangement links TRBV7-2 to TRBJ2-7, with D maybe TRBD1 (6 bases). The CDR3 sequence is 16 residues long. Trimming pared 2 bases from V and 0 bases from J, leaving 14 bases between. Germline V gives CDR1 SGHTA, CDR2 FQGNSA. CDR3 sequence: CASSLQAGANSYEQYF. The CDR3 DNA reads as TGTGCCAGCAGCTTACAAGCAGGGGCGAACTCCTACGAGCAGTACTTC.

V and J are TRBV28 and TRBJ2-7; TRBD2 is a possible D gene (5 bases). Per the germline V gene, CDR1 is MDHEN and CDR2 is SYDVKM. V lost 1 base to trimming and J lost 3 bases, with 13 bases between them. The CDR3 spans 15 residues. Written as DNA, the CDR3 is TGTGCCAGCAGTTTATTCACCGGGATTTTCTACGAGCAGTACTTC. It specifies CASSLFTGIFYEQYF.

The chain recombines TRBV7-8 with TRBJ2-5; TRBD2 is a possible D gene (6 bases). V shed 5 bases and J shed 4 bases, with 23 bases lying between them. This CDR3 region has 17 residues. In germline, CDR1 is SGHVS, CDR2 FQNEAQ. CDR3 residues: CASSPRRVRVARETQYF. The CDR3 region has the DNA TGTGCCAGCAGCCCCCGGAGGGTTAGGGTAGCGCGAGAGACCCAGTACTTC.

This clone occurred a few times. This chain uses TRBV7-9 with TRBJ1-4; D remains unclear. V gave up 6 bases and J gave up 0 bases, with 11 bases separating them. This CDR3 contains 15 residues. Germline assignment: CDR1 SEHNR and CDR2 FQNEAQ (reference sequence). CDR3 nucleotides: TGTGCCAGCAGGGGAACGGCCGCAACTAATGAAAAACTGTTTTTT. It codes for CASRGTAATNEKLFF.

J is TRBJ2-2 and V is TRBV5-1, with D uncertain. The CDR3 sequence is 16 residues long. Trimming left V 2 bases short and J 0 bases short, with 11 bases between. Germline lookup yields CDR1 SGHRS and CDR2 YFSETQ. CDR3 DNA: TGCGCCAGCAGCTTAGCGACGGCCGCGAACACCGGGGAGCTGTTTTTT. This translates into CASSLATAANTGELFF. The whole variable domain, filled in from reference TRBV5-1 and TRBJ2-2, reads KAGVTQTPRYLIKTRGQQVTLSCSPISGHRSVSWYQQTPGQGLQFLFEYFSETQRNKGNFPGRFSGRQFSNSRSEMNVSTLELGDSALYLCASSLATAANTGELFFGEGSRLTVL.

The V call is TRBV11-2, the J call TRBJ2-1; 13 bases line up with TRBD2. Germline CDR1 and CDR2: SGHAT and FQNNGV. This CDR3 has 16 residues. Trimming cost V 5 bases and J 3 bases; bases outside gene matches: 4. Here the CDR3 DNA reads TGTGCCAGCAGCCCGGGACTAGCGGGGCTCTACAATGAGCAGTTCTTC. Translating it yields CASSPGLAGLYNEQFF.

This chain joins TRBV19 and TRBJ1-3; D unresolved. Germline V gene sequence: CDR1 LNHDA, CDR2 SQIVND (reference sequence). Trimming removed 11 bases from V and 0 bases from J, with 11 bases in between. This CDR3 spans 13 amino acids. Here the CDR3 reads CAALRRSGNTIYF. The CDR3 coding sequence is TGTGCCGCTCTCAGGCGCTCTGGAAACACCATATATTTT. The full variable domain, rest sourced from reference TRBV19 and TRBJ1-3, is DGGITQSPKYLFRKEGQNVTLSCEQNLNHDAMYWYRQDPGQGLRLIYYSQIVNDFQKGDIAEGYSVSREKKESFPLTVTSAQKNPTAFYLCAALRRSGNTIYFGEGSWLTVV.

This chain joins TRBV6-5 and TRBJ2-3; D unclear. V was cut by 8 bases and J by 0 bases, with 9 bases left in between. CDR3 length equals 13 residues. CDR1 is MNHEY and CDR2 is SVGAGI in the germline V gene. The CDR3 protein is CASSPHSTDTQYF. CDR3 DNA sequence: TGTGCCAGCTCGCCTCATAGCACAGATACGCAGTATTTT.